One T cell receptor (beta chain) is described in this entry. The antigen it recognizes is unknown. No per-base quality is available; no much larger clone lies one base away. The collaborating institutions used their own protocols to collect whole blood in K2EDTA tubes. Collaborator samples were shipped for TCRbeta analysis as frozen whole blood, isolated PBMCs, or DNA extracted from either sample type. This specimen comes from a study of blood T cell repertoires in COVID-19 (dated by TCRdb to 2018 to 2021). In terms of the full investigation: The collaborator samples originated in the United States, Italy and Spain and spanned the acute and convalescent phases of COVID-19. A freely available public database, intended as a resource for researchers studying the immune response to SARS-CoV-2, is where the repertoires were released. The prospective study material was composed of cDNA or gDNA derived from T cells, B-cell-depleted T cells, or PBMCs. A de-identified subject ID, COVID-19 status, age in years and sex were almost always included in the sample metadata. Deeply sampled blood TCRbeta repertoires from subjects exposed to, actively infected with, or recovered from COVID-19 were included in the dataset. The samples were drawn from two sources: the first 160 participants of the ongoing ImmuneRACE study, and 1,254 subjects contributed by 6 global collaborators. Where HLA class I and class II types were available, the types were taken from metadata supplied by the sample provider, not from assay-based typing.

CDR1 and CDR2 were assigned from the germline V gene as SGHRS and YFSETQ. The CDR3 holds 15 amino acids from the cysteine to the phenylalanine. The read is trimmed to its CDR3 DNA, 45 bases read in frame from base 1. From V the trimming removes 5 bases and from J it removes 5 bases, while the gene matches leave 8 bases of the junction unaccounted for. TCRbeta CDR3 regions were amplified from genomic DNA by means of the immunoSEQ Assay, a bias-controlled multiplex PCR. The original methods were these. Nucleated cell counts per sample were estimated from amplification of reference gene primers within the assay. To quantify the absolute abundance of each unique TCRbeta CDR3 rearrangement, sequence reads were collapsed and filtered. For each sample, productive Simpson clonality was calculated as the square root of Simpson's diversity index across productive rearrangements. As stored in TCRdb, this immuneACCESS dataset retains in-frame rearrangements with V and J assigned. A fraction of the clones does not appear; measured against another copy, unresolved V genes explain less than half of the discrepancy, and the remainder lacks a known reason. For V, J and clone size, that table is used; D and trimming come from the DNA. Present in this sample are around 110,000 clones, approximately 87% of which were seen just once. Around 2% of the sample comes from the top ten.

Overall study outcomes, separate from this receptor: Clinical and demographic metadata were provided uncurated, with the amount varying by source and participant.

The rearranged chain carries TRBV5-1 and TRBJ2-5; 11 middle bases align to TRBD1. The TCR was taken from a man younger than 40 with acute or convalescent COVID-19. Sequenced input: peripheral blood. The DNA is TGCGCCAGCAGATCCTTGGGACAGGGGGGTGAGACCCAGTACTTC. It is translated as CASRSLGQGGETQYF.